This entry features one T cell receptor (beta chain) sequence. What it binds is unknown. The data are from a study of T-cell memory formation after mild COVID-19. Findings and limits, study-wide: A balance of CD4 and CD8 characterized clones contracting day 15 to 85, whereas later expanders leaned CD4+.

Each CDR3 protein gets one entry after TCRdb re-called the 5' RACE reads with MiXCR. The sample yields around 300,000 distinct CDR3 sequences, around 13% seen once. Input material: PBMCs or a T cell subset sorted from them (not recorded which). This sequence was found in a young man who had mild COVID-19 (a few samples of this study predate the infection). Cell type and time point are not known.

The CDR3 loop is CAISESTGSGMWRLFF. For the CDR3, the DNA is TGTGCCATCAGTGAGTCGACGGGGTCGGGGATGTGGCGGCTGTTTTTT. The chain recombines TRBV10-3 with TRBJ2-2, with D possibly being TRBD2 (5 bases). CDR1 and CDR2 (germline): ENHRY, SYGVKD. CDR3 size: 16 residues. Trimming shortened V by 0 bases and J by 13 bases, and 21 bases separated the two germline ends.